A single sample is the source of the 22 T cell receptor beta chains below, sequenced in a study of beta chain features in type 1 diabetes (dated by TCRdb to between 2017 and 2018). Preparation of the library involved the immunoSEQ multiplex PCR assay. The entire isolated RNA was reverse transcribed using the High Capacity cDNA Reverse Transcription Kit, and thus expressed TCRB transcripts were sequenced. Sourced from immuneACCESS, this table was stored by TCRdb with only in-frame sequences that have V and J called. A share of the clones is absent; for the studies checked, an unresolved V gene accounts for under half, and the remainder has no known explanation. A total of about 150,000 clones appear in this sample, roughly 11% of them only once. Roughly 2% of the sample goes to the ten largest clones. Sequences were obtained from central memory CD4+ T cells from blood. The source is a man younger than 35 in good health.

This clone was seen repeatedly, ten times or more. The CDR3 DNA follows: TGTGCCAGCAGCTACAACGGGAGGGCGAGGGTCACAGATACGCAGTATTTT. It is translated as CASSYNGRARVTDTQYF. This chain uses TRBV11-3 with TRBJ2-3, with 8 bases matching TRBD2. There are 17 residues in the CDR3. Germline V gene data show CDR1 as SGHNT and CDR2 as YENEEA. V dropped 4 bases and J dropped 2; count of bases not matched to a gene: 11. Based on the CDR3 plus reference TRBV11-3 and TRBJ2-3, the full variable domain is EAGVVQSPRYKIIEKKQPVAFWCNPISGHNTLYWYLQNLGQGPELLIRYENEEAVDDSQLPKDRFSAERLKGVDSTLKIQPAELGDSAVYLCASSYNGRARVTDTQYFGPGTRLTVL.

This clone was counted at least ten times. The V and J genes are TRBV4-3 and TRBJ1-2; a possible D gene is TRBD1 (5 bases). The V and J ends lost 0 bases and 2 bases respectively, with 13 bases between them. The germline V gene encodes CDR1 LGHNA and CDR2 YSLEER. This CDR3 region has 16 residues. Written as DNA, the CDR3 is TGCGCCAGCAGCCAAGAGATGGCTGGGGCGAACTATGGCTACACCTTC. This encodes CASSQEMAGANYGYTF.

A few counts support this clone. The chain employs TRBV6-5 and TRBJ1-1; D is possibly TRBD1 (6 bases). V shed 4 bases and J shed 0 bases, with 12 bases lying between them. The CDR3 spans 15 residues. The germline CDR1 and CDR2 sequences are MNHEY and SVGAGI. The CDR3 sequence is CASSLQGGLNTEAFF. CDR3 coding DNA: TGTGCCAGCAGTTTACAGGGAGGTTTGAACACTGAAGCTTTCTTT.

This clone has a handful of counts. Other nucleotide sequences from this sample produce the same CDR3. V and J are TRBV6-6 and TRBJ2-3; weak D call: TRBD2 (6 bases). CDR3 length: 15 amino acids. The V end was cut by 6 bases, the J end by 0 bases, with 13 bases between. Germline V lookup: CDR1 MNHNY, CDR2 SVGAGI (reference sequence). This CDR3 reads CASSPGGSSTDTQYF. CDR3 DNA: TGTGCCAGCAGCCCCGGGGGTTCTAGCACAGATACGCAGTATTTT.

V is TRBV28 and J is TRBJ2-3, with D possibly being TRBD1 or TRBD2 (6 bases each). CDR3 length: 15 residues. Trimming shortened V by 4 bases and J by 1 base, and 12 bases separated the two germline ends. From germline, CDR1 is MDHEN and CDR2 SYDVKM. The CDR3 bases are TGTGCCAGCAGTTATCGGAGGGGGGGCACAGATACGCAGTATTTT. Translating it yields CASSYRRGGTDTQYF.

This clone has just a few counts. The chain links TRBV9 to TRBJ1-1; perhaps TRBD1 as D (5 bases). Trimming stripped 0 bases from V and 1 base from J, with 7 bases between. CDR1 is SGDLS, CDR2 YYNGEE, per germline. The CDR3 sequence is 14 residues long. The CDR3 reads CASSVGQRNTEAFF. CDR3 sequence (DNA): TGTGCCAGCAGCGTAGGACAGAGGAACACTGAAGCTTTCTTT.

This clone showed up just a few times. The chain employs TRBV10-3 and TRBJ1-2, with D hard to call. V was clipped by 4 bases and J by 3 bases, with 3 bases between them. Germline CDR1 ENHRY, CDR2 SYGVKD. This CDR3 is 11 amino acids long. The CDR3 sequence: CAISGDYGYTF. DNA for the CDR3: TGTGCCATCAGTGGAGACTATGGCTACACCTTC.

The rearrangement links TRBV15 to TRBJ1-5, with 7 positions matching TRBD1. CDR1 is LNHNV, CDR2 YYDKDF, per germline (reference sequence). The trim removed 5 bases at V and 7 bases at J, leaving 11 bases unmatched. CDR3 length: 15 residues. CDR3 loop: CATSWLTGTQQPQHF. CDR3 in DNA: TGTGCCACCAGCTGGTTGACAGGGACACAACAGCCCCAGCATTTT.

V is TRBV13 and J is TRBJ2-4; TRBD1 agrees at 9 bases. Trimming at V came to 3 bases and at J to 4 bases, leaving 16 bases not matched to a gene. The CDR3 loop spans 19 amino acids. The germline V gene encodes CDR1 PRHDT and CDR2 FYEKMQ (reference sequence). CDR3 coding DNA: TGTGCCAGCAGCTTGAAACGGGACAGGGATGGAATATCAAAAAACATTCAGTACTTC. It yields the protein CASSLKRDRDGISKNIQYF.

This chain joins TRBV6-5 and TRBJ1-5; TRBD1 matches 9 bases. V dropped 8 bases and J dropped 6; count of bases not matched to a gene: 5. The CDR3 covers 13 residues. Germline V gene lookup returns CDR1 MNHEY and CDR2 SVGAGI. CDR3 sequence reads: CASARDRVQPQHF. In DNA, the CDR3 is TGTGCCAGCGCCCGGGACAGGGTTCAGCCCCAGCATTTT.

This clone was seen only a few times. The rearrangement joins TRBV10-2 to TRBJ2-2; D might be TRBD1 (5 bases). This CDR3 is 15 amino acids long. Germline values: CDR1 WSHSY, CDR2 SAAADI. Trimming left V 5 bases short and J 4 bases short, with 14 bases between. The CDR3 DNA is TGCGCCAGCAGTTTAGACAGAGTGTCCACCGGGGAGCTGTTTTTT. Translating it yields CASSLDRVSTGELFF.

This clone came up a few times. This sequence joins TRBV2 and TRBJ1-6; D ambiguous. The V gene lost 5 bases and the J gene lost 2 bases, with 13 bases spanning the gap. Germline V gene lookup returns CDR1 SNHLY and CDR2 FYNNEI. The CDR3 covers 16 residues. DNA of the CDR3: TGTGCCAGCAGTCTTGAAGCCGGGACCTATAATTCACCCCTCCACTTT. Translation: CASSLEAGTYNSPLHF.

The genes are TRBV7-2 and TRBJ2-3, with D perhaps TRBD2 (6 bases). The CDR3 is 19 amino acids. Germline V gives CDR1 SGHTA, CDR2 FQGNSA. Trimming shortened V by 5 bases and J by 4 bases, and 28 bases separated the two germline ends. CDR3 protein: CASSRPTEDWRGKSDTQYF. The CDR3, as DNA: TGTGCCAGCAGCCGCCCCACGGAGGACTGGCGCGGGAAATCAGATACGCAGTATTTT.

This clone was seen a few times. The chain is built from TRBV5-6 and TRBJ2-5, with D tentatively TRBD2 (5 bases). CDR1 is SGHDT, CDR2 YYEEEE, per germline. CDR3 length: 14 amino acids. Trimming left V 3 bases short and J 0 bases short, with 9 bases between. CDR3 DNA: TGTGCCAGCAGCTACCTCGGGAACCAAGAGACCCAGTACTTC. As protein: CASSYLGNQETQYF.

This clone was counted only a few times. DNA for the CDR3: TGTGCCAGCAGTTCCACCTACTTGGGGGTCTATGGCTACACCTTC. Translated: CASSSTYLGVYGYTF. This rearrangement joins TRBV27 to TRBJ1-2; a possible D gene is TRBD1 (5 bases). This CDR3 has 15 residues. V lost 4 bases, J lost 4 bases, and 16 bases lay in between. Germline CDR1 reads MNHEY; CDR2 reads SMNVEV (reference sequence).

Of note for this clone: This may be a read error, as it is one base from a much larger clone. The chain carries TRBV6-6 and TRBJ1-1; 8 positions agree with TRBD1. The V segment lost 6 bases and the J segment 4 bases; nucleotides outside the gene matches: 4. The CDR3 covers 13 residues. The germline CDR1 and CDR2 sequences are MNHNY and SVGAGI (reference sequence). Written as DNA, the CDR3 is TGTGCCAGCAGCATAACAGGGGGCACTGAAGCTTTCTTT. Translating it yields CASSITGGTEAFF.

This clone was found a few times. V usage is TRBV5-1 and J usage is TRBJ2-7; 7 bases line up with TRBD2. CDR1 and CDR2 from the germline V gene are SGHRS and YFSETQ. This CDR3 contains 14 residues. V lost 2 bases, J lost 0 bases, and 2 bases stayed unmatched. The CDR3 loop reads CASSFGGSSYEQYF. In DNA, the CDR3 is TGCGCCAGCAGCTTTGGCGGGAGCTCCTACGAGCAGTACTTC.

This chain uses TRBV2 with TRBJ1-1; D is undetermined. V dropped 8 bases and J dropped 6 bases, with 19 bases sitting between them. The CDR3 contains 14 residues. Looked up from germline, CDR1 is SNHLY and CDR2 is FYNNEI. CDR3 amino acids: CASGDLARSAEAFF. CDR3 DNA sequence: TGTGCCAGCGGAGACCTGGCCAGAAGCGCTGAAGCTTTCTTT.

This chain connects TRBV2 to TRBJ2-7, with unresolved D. CDR3 size: 13 residues. Per the germline V gene, CDR1 is SNHLY and CDR2 is FYNNEI. V shed 7 bases and J shed 3 bases, with 13 bases lying between them. CDR3: CASNGVGDYEQYF. DNA of the CDR3: TGTGCCAGCAATGGCGTCGGTGACTACGAGCAGTACTTC.

This chain connects TRBV7-6 to TRBJ1-1, with D maybe TRBD1 (5 bases). Trimming left V 5 bases short and J 1 base short, with 11 bases between. There are 14 residues in the CDR3. Germline V lookup: CDR1 SGHVS, CDR2 FNYEAQ. CDR3 region: CASSGGQGNTEAFF. CDR3 coding DNA: TGTGCCAGCAGCGGCGGGCAGGGGAACACTGAAGCTTTCTTT.

V is TRBV4-2 and J is TRBJ2-5, with D perhaps matching TRBD2 (5 bases). This CDR3 is built from 14 residues. CDR1 is LGHNA and CDR2 is YNFKEQ in the germline V gene. Between the trimmed V and J ends, which lost 0 bases and 6 bases, there was a span of 11 bases. The CDR3 loop reads CASSQDEGVKTQYF. The CDR3 coding sequence is TGTGCCAGCAGCCAAGACGAGGGAGTAAAGACCCAGTACTTC.

This clone was observed many times. The chain has TRBV10-3 and TRBJ1-2, with 7 bases lining up with TRBD1. The germline V gene has CDR1 ENHRY and CDR2 SYGVKD. The CDR3 consists of 15 residues. The V segment lost 7 bases and the J segment 0 bases; nucleotides outside the gene matches: 8. The CDR3 spells CAITPYRGANYGYTF. CDR3 in DNA: TGTGCCATCACCCCATACAGGGGAGCTAACTATGGCTACACCTTC.